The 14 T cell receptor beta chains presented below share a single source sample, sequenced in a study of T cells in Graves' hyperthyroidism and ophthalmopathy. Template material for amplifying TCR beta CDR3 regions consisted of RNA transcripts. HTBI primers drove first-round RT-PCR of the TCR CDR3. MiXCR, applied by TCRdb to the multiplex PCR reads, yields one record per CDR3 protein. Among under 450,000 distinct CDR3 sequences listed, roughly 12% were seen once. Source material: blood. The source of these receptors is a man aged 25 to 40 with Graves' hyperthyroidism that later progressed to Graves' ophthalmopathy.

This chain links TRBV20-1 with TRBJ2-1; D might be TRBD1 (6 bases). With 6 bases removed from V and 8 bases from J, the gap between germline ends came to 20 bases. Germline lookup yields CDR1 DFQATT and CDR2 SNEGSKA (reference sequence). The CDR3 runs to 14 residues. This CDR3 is CSAPDPTGSDEQFF. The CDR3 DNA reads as TGCAGTGCCCCGGACCCAACAGGGTCTGATGAGCAGTTCTTC.

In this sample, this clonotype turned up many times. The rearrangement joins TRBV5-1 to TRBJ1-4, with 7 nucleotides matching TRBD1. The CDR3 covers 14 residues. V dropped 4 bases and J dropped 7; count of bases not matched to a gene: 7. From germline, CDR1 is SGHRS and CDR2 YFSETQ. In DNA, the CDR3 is TGCGCCAGCAGCCGACAGGGCGGTTTTGAAAAACTGTTTTTT. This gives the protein CASSRQGGFEKLFF.

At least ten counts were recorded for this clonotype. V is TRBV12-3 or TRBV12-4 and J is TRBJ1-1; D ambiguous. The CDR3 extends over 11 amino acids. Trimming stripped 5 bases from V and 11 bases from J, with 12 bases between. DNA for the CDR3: TGTGCCAGCAGTGATAGGTTGAGGGCTTTCTTT. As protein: CASSDRLRAFF.

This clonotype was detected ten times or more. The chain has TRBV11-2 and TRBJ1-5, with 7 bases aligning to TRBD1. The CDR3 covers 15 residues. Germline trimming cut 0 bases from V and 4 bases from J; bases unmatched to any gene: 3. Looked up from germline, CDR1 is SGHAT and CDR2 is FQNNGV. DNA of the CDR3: TGTGCCAGCAGCTTAGAATCACAGGGGAATCAGCCCCAGCATTTT. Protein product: CASSLESQGNQPQHF.

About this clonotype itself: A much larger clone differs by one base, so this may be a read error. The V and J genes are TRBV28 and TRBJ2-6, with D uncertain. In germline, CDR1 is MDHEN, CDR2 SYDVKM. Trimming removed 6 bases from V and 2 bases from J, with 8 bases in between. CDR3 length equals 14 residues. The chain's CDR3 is CASRRPPGANVLTF. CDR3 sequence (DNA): TGTGCCAGCAGAAGACCCCCTGGGGCCAACGTCCTGACTTTC.

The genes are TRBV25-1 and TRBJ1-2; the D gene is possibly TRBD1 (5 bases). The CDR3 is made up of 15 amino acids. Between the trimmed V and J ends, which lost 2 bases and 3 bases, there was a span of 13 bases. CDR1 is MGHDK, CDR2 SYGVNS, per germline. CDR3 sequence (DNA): TGTGCCAGCAGTGAACCGGCAGGGCACGACTATGGCTACACCTTC. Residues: CASSEPAGHDYGYTF.

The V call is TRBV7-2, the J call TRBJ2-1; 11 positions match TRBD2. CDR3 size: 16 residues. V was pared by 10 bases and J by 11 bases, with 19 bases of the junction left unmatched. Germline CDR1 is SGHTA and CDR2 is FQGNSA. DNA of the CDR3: TGTGCCACCAAAGAAGGGGCTAGCGGGGGGACGAGGAAGCAGTTCTTC. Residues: CATKEGASGGTRKQFF. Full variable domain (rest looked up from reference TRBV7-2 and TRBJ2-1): GAGVSQSPSNKVTEKGKDVELRCDPISGHTALYWYRQSLGQGLEFLIYFQGNSAPDKSGLPSDRFSAERTGGSVSTLTIQRTQQEDSAVYLCATKEGASGGTRKQFFGPGTRLTVL.

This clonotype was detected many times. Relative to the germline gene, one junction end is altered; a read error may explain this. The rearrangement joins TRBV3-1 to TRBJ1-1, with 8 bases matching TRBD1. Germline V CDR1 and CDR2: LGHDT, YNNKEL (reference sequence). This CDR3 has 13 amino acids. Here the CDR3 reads CASRGQGVTEAFF. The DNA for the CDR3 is TGTGCCAGCAGAGGACAGGGAGTCACTGAGGCTTTCTTT.

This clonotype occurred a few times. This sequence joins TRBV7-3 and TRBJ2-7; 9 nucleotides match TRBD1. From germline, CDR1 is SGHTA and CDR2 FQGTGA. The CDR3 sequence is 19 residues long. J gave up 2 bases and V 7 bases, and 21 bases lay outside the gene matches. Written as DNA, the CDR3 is TGTGCCAGCACCCTGCTCCACCGGGACAGGGAGACTATAACCTACGAGCAGTACTTC. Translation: CASTLLHRDRETITYEQYF.

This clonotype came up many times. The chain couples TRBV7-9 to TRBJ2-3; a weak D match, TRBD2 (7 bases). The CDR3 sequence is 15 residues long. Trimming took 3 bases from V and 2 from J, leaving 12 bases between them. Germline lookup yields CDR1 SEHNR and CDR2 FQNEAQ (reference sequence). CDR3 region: CASSFPRGATDTQYF. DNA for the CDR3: TGTGCCAGCAGCTTTCCCCGGGGGGCCACAGATACGCAGTATTTT.

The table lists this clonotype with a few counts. CDR3 in DNA: TGTGCCAGCGGGAGGTTCCAGAACACTGAAGCTTTCTTT. Translated: CASGRFQNTEAFF. V is TRBV6-2 or TRBV6-3 and J is TRBJ1-1; D unresolved. The CDR3 extends over 13 amino acids. Trimming took 8 bases from V and 1 from J, leaving 11 bases between them. In germline, CDR1 is MNHEY, CDR2 SVGEGT.

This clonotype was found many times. CDR3 amino acids: CASSLWTPTDTQYF. DNA of the CDR3: TGTGCCAGCAGCTTATGGACTCCCACAGATACGCAGTATTTT. The genes are TRBV7-9 and TRBJ2-3, with D tentatively TRBD2 (5 bases). Germline values: CDR1 SEHNR, CDR2 FQNEAQ (reference sequence). V shed 2 bases and J shed 2 bases, with 8 bases lying between them. CDR3 length: 14 residues.

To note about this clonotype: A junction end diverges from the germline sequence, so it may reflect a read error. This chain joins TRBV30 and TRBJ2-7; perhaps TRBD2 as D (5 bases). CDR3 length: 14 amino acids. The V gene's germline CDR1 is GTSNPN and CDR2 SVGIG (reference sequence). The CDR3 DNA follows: TGTGGCTGGACCGACGGGGTAGGTAGTTACGAGCAGTACTTC. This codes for CGWTDGVGSYEQYF. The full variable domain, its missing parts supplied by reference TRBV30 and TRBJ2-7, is SQTIHQWPATLVQPVGSPLSLECTVEGTSNPNLYWYRQAAGRGLQLLFYSVGIGQISSEVPQNLSASRPQDRQFILSSKKLLLSDSGFYLCGWTDGVGSYEQYFGPGTRLTVT.

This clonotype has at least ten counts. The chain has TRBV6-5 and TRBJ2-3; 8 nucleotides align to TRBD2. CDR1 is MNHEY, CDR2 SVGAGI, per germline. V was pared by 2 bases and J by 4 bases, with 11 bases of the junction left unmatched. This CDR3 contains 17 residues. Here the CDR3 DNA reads TGTGCCAGCAGTTACAGGGCGGGGGGCTTGTCGGCAGATACGCAGTATTTT. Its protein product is CASSYRAGGLSADTQYF.